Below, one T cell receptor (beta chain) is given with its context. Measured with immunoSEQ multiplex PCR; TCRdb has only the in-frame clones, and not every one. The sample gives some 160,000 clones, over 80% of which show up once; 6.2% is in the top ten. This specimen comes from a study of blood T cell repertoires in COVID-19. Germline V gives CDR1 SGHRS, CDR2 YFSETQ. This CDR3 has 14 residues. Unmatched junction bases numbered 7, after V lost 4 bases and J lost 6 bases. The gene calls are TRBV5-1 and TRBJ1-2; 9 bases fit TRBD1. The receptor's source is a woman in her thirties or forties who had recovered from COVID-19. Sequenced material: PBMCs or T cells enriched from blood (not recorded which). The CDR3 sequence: CASSPDRGRNGYTF. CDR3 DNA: TGCGCCAGCAGCCCGGACAGGGGAAGGAATGGCTACACCTTC.